One sample yielded the 29 T cell receptor beta chains listed below, sequenced in a study of OX40 agonist ivuxolimab in advanced cancers. The protocol was immunoSEQ multiplex PCR, while the TCRdb copy is restricted to in-frame clones and leaves out a portion. The repertoire includes fewer than 120,000 clones, more than 70% of them detected once, and less than 0.35% sits in the top ten. The sample here was CD4+ or CD8+ T cells sorted from blood, taken in a trial of the OX40 agonist ivuxolimab. Source of these receptors: an adult with an advanced solid tumor such as melanoma, head and neck, liver or kidney cancer.

On this clone itself: One end of the junction varies from germline; a read error may be responsible. The chain links TRBV7-3 to TRBJ2-1; 7 bases match TRBD1. The CDR3 consists of 12 residues. From germline, CDR1 is SGHTA and CDR2 FQGTGA. The CDR3 DNA follows: TGTGCCAGCAGCGCCCTTACAGGGGATGTAGTCTTC. Residues: CASSALTGDVVF.

V gene TRBV30 combines with J gene TRBJ2-7, with D perhaps TRBD1 (5 bases). Trimming removed 0 bases at V and 1 base at J, with 10 bases between. The germline gives CDR1 GTSNPN, CDR2 SVGIG (reference sequence). This CDR3 comprises 14 residues. The CDR3 DNA is TGTGCCTGGAGTGTAAGGACACTATCCTACGAGCAGTACTTC. Protein sequence: CAWSVRTLSYEQYF.

This chain joins TRBV2 and TRBJ1-2; possible D gene TRBD1, 5 bases. V gave up 2 bases and J gave up 0 bases, with 19 bases separating them. The germline gives CDR1 SNHLY, CDR2 FYNNEI. CDR3 size: 18 residues. In DNA form, the CDR3 reads TGTGCCAGCAGTGAATATAGGGACCAATTGGGGCCTAACTATGGCTACACCTTC. It is translated as CASSEYRDQLGPNYGYTF.

The CDR3 here is CASIPTAMNTEAFF. As DNA, the CDR3 is TGTGCCAGCATCCCGACAGCGATGAACACTGAAGCTTTCTTT. The chain links TRBV7-9 to TRBJ1-1; maybe TRBD1 (5 bases). The germline V and J ends were trimmed by 7 bases and 0 bases, with 12 bases remaining between them. This CDR3 has 14 residues. Looked up from germline, CDR1 is SEHNR and CDR2 is FQNEAQ (reference sequence).

The chain recombines TRBV12-5 with TRBJ2-1; possibly TRBD1 for D (6 bases). CDR3 length: 14 residues. The V gene's germline CDR1 is LGHNT and CDR2 FRNRAP. Trimming took off 5 bases at V and 1 base at J, with 9 bases between the two ends. CDR3: CASGLTGSYNEQFF. DNA of the CDR3: TGTGCTAGTGGTCTGACAGGTTCCTACAATGAGCAGTTCTTC. The full variable domain, rest sourced from reference TRBV12-5 and TRBJ2-1, is DARVTQTPRHKVTEMGQEVTMRCQPILGHNTVFWYRQTMMQGLELLAYFRNRAPLDDSGMPKDRFSAEMPDATLATLKIQPSEPRDSAVYFCASGLTGSYNEQFFGPGTRLTVL.

The rearrangement uses TRBV7-8 and TRBJ2-3; 15 positions match TRBD2. The V segment lost 0 bases and the J segment 3 bases; nucleotides outside the gene matches: 4. Germline V gene lookup returns CDR1 SGHVS and CDR2 FQNEAQ. The CDR3 covers 18 residues. The CDR3 here is CASSLAGLAGGRTDTQYF. CDR3 DNA: TGTGCCAGCAGCTTAGCGGGACTAGCGGGGGGAAGAACAGATACGCAGTATTTT.

The genes are TRBV6-5 and TRBJ1-3, with D unclear. The CDR3 is 15 amino acids. Per the germline V gene, CDR1 is MNHEY and CDR2 is SVGAGI. V lost 0 bases to trimming and J lost 8 bases, with 14 bases between them. For the CDR3, the DNA is TGTGCCAGCAGTTACTCGTCGGGGAGGGCAGACACCATATATTTT. It encodes CASSYSSGRADTIYF.

This clone was seen a single time. This chain links TRBV4-2 with TRBJ2-7; TRBD1 aligns across 9 bases. The CDR3 runs to 15 residues. With 2 bases clipped from V and 5 bases from J, the junction kept 7 bases outside the gene matches. Germline loops: CDR1 LGHNA, CDR2 YNFKEQ. CDR3 residues: CASSQLGDRANEQYF. In DNA form, the CDR3 reads TGTGCCAGCAGCCAACTAGGGGACAGGGCCAACGAGCAGTACTTC.

In DNA form, the CDR3 reads TGCGCCAGCAGAGCCCGGGGCGGCCGGAACACTGAAGCTTTCTTT. This gives the protein CASRARGGRNTEAFF. The chain links TRBV5-1 to TRBJ1-1; D is possibly TRBD1 (5 bases). CDR1 is SGHRS, CDR2 YFSETQ, per germline. V dropped 5 bases and J dropped 1 base, with 15 bases sitting between them. CDR3 length: 15 residues.

The chain couples TRBV7-3 to TRBJ2-3; D remains unclear. CDR1 and CDR2 (germline): SGHTA, FQGTGA. Trimming pared 2 bases from V and 1 base from J, leaving 19 bases between. The CDR3 length is 18 residues. As DNA, the CDR3 is TGTGCCAGCAGCTTAGGCGGAAATGTGGTATCTGGCACAGATACGCAGTATTTT. Translating gives CASSLGGNVVSGTDTQYF.

The chain couples TRBV30 to TRBJ1-4; the D is unclear. V dropped 4 bases and J dropped 6 bases, with 12 bases sitting between them. The germline gives CDR1 GTSNPN, CDR2 SVGIG (reference sequence). This CDR3 is built from 13 residues. The DNA for the CDR3 is TGTGCCTGGAATCGGGGTTTGGATGAAAAACTGTTTTTT. Protein product: CAWNRGLDEKLFF. Variable domain in full (rest from reference TRBV30 and TRBJ1-4): SQTIHQWPATLVQPVGSPLSLECTVEGTSNPNLYWYRQAAGRGLQLLFYSVGIGQISSEVPQNLSASRPQDRQFILSSKKLLLSDSGFYLCAWNRGLDEKLFFGSGTQLSVL.

The J gene is TRBJ1-2, the V gene TRBV10-1, with D tentatively TRBD1 (5 bases). The V gene's germline CDR1 is WNHNN and CDR2 SYGVQD (reference sequence). V shed 3 bases and J shed 6 bases, with 17 bases lying between them. The CDR3 totals 15 residues. CDR3 region: CASSDANKGRHGYTF. CDR3 DNA: TGCGCCAGCAGTGATGCAAACAAGGGGCGTCATGGCTACACCTTC.

The chain uses TRBV30 and TRBJ1-1, with TRBD1 matching over 7 bases. Germline V CDR1 and CDR2: GTSNPN, SVGIG (reference sequence). This CDR3 has 15 amino acids. J lost 4 bases, V lost 4 bases, and 12 bases had no gene match. The CDR3, as DNA: TGTGCCTGGATCCCCCGCCGACAGGGAGGCACTGAAGCTTTCTTT. This sequence encodes CAWIPRRQGGTEAFF.

The rearrangement uses TRBV6-5 and TRBJ2-7; unclear D gene. Trimming took off 0 bases at V and 6 bases at J, with 6 bases between the two ends. This CDR3 has 12 residues. The germline V gene has CDR1 MNHEY and CDR2 SVGAGI. The CDR3: CASSYSRFEQYF. CDR3 coding DNA: TGTGCCAGCAGTTACTCGAGGTTCGAGCAGTACTTC.

The chain links TRBV21-1 to TRBJ1-4. TRBV21-1 is termed a pseudogene. The CDR3 consists of 18 residues. The CDR3 nucleotides are TGTGCCAGCAGCAAAGATTGCGGGGATTCGTCGACTAATGAAAAACTGTTTTTT. As protein: CASSKDCGDSSTNEKLFF.

The CDR3 sequence: CASSQSGREKAFF. The CDR3 nucleotides are TGTGCCAGCAGCCAGTCCGGCAGGGAGAAAGCTTTCTTT. The chain employs TRBV14 and TRBJ1-1, with a tentative D call TRBD1 (5 bases). The length of the CDR3 is 13 residues. The ends were cut back, 3 bases at V and 9 bases at J, with 14 bases in the middle. Germline values: CDR1 SGHDN, CDR2 FVKESK. Combining the CDR3 with reference TRBV14 and TRBJ1-1 gives the whole variable domain EAGVTQFPSHSVIEKGQTVTLRCDPISGHDNLYWYRRVMGKEIKFLLHFVKESKQDESGMPNNRFLAERTGGTYSTLKVQPAELEDSGVYFCASSQSGREKAFFGQGTRLTVV.

The table lists this clone with a count of one. The CDR3 sequence is CASIGGSSYNEQFF. The CDR3 nucleotides are TGTGCCAGCATAGGGGGGAGCTCCTACAATGAGCAGTTCTTC. V and J are TRBV28 and TRBJ2-1; the D call may be TRBD1 or TRBD2 (6 bases each). Trimming pared 7 bases from V and 0 bases from J, leaving 10 bases between. Germline V gene lookup returns CDR1 MDHEN and CDR2 SYDVKM. This CDR3 contains 14 residues.

V is TRBV5-1 and J is TRBJ2-5, with no clear D. From germline, CDR1 is SGHRS and CDR2 YFSETQ. The CDR3 loop spans 16 amino acids. V gave up 0 bases and J gave up 2 bases, with 14 bases separating them. CDR3: CASSLEATQIQETQYF. The CDR3 DNA follows: TGCGCCAGCAGCTTGGAGGCGACACAAATACAAGAGACCCAGTACTTC.

This clone is a singleton in its sample. The chain has TRBV7-8 and TRBJ2-1; no definite D call. The germline V and J ends were trimmed by 2 bases and 0 bases, with 8 bases remaining between them. Germline V gives CDR1 SGHVS, CDR2 FQNEAQ. The CDR3 extends over 15 amino acids. The CDR3 DNA follows: TGTGCCAGCAGCTTAAGGTGGGACTCCTACAATGAGCAGTTCTTC. It translates to CASSLRWDSYNEQFF. The full variable domain, its missing parts supplied by reference TRBV7-8 and TRBJ2-1, is GAGVSQSPRYKVAKRGQDVALRCDPISGHVSLFWYQQALGQGPEFLTYFQNEAQLDKSGLPSDRFFAERPEGSVSTLKIQRTQQEDSAVYLCASSLRWDSYNEQFFGPGTRLTVL.

The genes are TRBV7-9 and TRBJ1-2, with D maybe TRBD1 (5 bases). This CDR3 is 13 amino acids long. Germline lookup yields CDR1 SEHNR and CDR2 FQNEAQ (reference sequence). The V gene lost 5 bases and the J gene lost 7 bases, with 14 bases spanning the gap. CDR3 loop: CASSLGFGAGYTF. CDR3 in DNA: TGTGCCAGCAGCCTAGGATTCGGGGCTGGCTACACCTTC.

The chain uses TRBV5-4 and TRBJ2-7; weak D call: TRBD1 (5 bases). V was shortened by 0 bases and J by 2 bases, with 6 bases between the two germline ends. Germline CDR1 SGHNT, CDR2 YYREEE (reference sequence). The CDR3 spans 13 residues. For the CDR3, the DNA is TGTGCCAGCAGCTTGGAGGGGACCTACGAGCAGTACTTC. This encodes CASSLEGTYEQYF.

V is TRBV5-1 and J is TRBJ1-2; TRBD1 might be the D (5 bases). CDR3 length: 13 amino acids. Germline V lookup: CDR1 SGHRS, CDR2 YFSETQ. V was clipped by 0 bases and J by 4 bases, with 7 bases between them. The CDR3 bases are TGCGCCAGCAGCTTGGCAGGGTCCTATGGCTACACCTTC. It specifies CASSLAGSYGYTF.

This sequence joins TRBV7-2 and TRBJ2-1; 7 bases agree with TRBD2. Germline lookup yields CDR1 SGHTA and CDR2 FQGNSA. The junction had 8 bases not matched to a gene; V was cut back by 3 bases and J by 6 bases. The CDR3 runs 15 residues. The CDR3 DNA reads as TGTGCCAGCAGCTTCTCAGCGGGATTCCTCAATGAGCAGTTCTTC. Protein: CASSFSAGFLNEQFF.

The rearrangement uses TRBV18 and TRBJ1-3, with D perhaps matching TRBD1 (5 bases). Trimming shortened V by 3 bases and J by 5 bases, and 8 bases separated the two germline ends. The CDR3 is 13 amino acids. Germline assignment: CDR1 KGHSH and CDR2 LQKENI. The CDR3, as DNA: TGTGCCAGCTCACCGGGGCCCAGAAACACCATATATTTT. It encodes CASSPGPRNTIYF.

The V and J genes are TRBV12-5 and TRBJ2-5; D remains unclear. Germline lookup yields CDR1 LGHNT and CDR2 FRNRAP. The CDR3 loop spans 13 amino acids. Trimming pared 1 base from V and 4 bases from J, leaving 7 bases between. Written as DNA, the CDR3 is TGTGCTAGTGGTTTGGAGCCTGGAGAGACCCAGTACTTC. It codes for CASGLEPGETQYF. Together with reference TRBV12-5 and TRBJ2-5, the CDR3 gives the full variable domain: DARVTQTPRHKVTEMGQEVTMRCQPILGHNTVFWYRQTMMQGLELLAYFRNRAPLDDSGMPKDRFSAEMPDATLATLKIQPSEPRDSAVYFCASGLEPGETQYFGPGTRLLVL.

The table lists this clone with a count of one. V gene TRBV25-1 combines with J gene TRBJ2-3, with D maybe TRBD1 (5 bases). The germline gives CDR1 MGHDK, CDR2 SYGVNS. Trimming took 5 bases from V and 4 from J, leaving 13 bases between them. CDR3 length: 14 amino acids. Here the CDR3 DNA reads TGTGCCAGCAGTCGTTTTCAGGGTTCAGATACGCAGTATTTT. This codes for CASSRFQGSDTQYF.

V gene TRBV28 combines with J gene TRBJ2-7, with TRBD2 identical over 9 bases. Trimming at V came to 3 bases and at J to 6 bases, leaving 6 bases not matched to a gene. The CDR3 has 14 amino acids. Germline V CDR1 and CDR2: MDHEN, SYDVKM. CDR3 DNA sequence: TGTGCCAGCAGTTTGAGCGGGAGGTTCGCCGAGCAGTACTTC. Its translation is CASSLSGRFAEQYF.

The V call is TRBV4-3, the J call TRBJ2-1, with 12 bases lining up with TRBD2. In germline, CDR1 is LGHNA, CDR2 YSLEER. The CDR3 has 14 residues. V shed 4 bases, J shed 5 bases, and the junction held 0 bases outside the gene matches. The CDR3 region is CASSPSGRDNEQFF. CDR3 coding DNA: TGCGCCAGCAGCCCTAGCGGGAGGGACAATGAGCAGTTCTTC.

The chain recombines TRBV7-8 with TRBJ1-1; D remains unclear. Trimming shortened V by 3 bases and J by 1 base, and 6 bases separated the two germline ends. This CDR3 comprises 13 residues. Germline values: CDR1 SGHVS, CDR2 FQNEAQ. Written as DNA, the CDR3 is TGTGCCAGCAGCTTCTGGAAGAACACTGAAGCTTTCTTT. Translating gives CASSFWKNTEAFF.